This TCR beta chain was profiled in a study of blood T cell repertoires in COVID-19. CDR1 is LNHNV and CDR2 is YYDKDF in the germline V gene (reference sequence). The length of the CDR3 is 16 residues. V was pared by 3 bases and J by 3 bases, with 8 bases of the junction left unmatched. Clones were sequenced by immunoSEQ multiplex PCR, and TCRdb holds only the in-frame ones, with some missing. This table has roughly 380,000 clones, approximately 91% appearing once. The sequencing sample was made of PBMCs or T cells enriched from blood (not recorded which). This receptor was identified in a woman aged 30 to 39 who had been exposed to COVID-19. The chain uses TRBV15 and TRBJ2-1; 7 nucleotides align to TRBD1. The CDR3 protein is CATSSLQGFYYNEQFF. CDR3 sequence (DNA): TGTGCCACCAGCAGCCTACAGGGGTTTTACTACAATGAGCAGTTCTTC.